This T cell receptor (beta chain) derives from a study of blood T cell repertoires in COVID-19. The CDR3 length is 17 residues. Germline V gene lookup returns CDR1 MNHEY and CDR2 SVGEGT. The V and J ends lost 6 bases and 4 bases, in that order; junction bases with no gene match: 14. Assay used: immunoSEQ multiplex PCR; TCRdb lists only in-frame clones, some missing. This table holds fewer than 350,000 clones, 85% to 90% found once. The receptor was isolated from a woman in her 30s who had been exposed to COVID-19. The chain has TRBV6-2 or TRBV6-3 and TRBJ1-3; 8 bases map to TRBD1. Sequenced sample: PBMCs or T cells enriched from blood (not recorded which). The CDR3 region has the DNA TGTGCCAGCAGCCCTTGGCTCTCAGGGGGCGCGGGAAACACCATATATTTT. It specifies CASSPWLSGGAGNTIYF.